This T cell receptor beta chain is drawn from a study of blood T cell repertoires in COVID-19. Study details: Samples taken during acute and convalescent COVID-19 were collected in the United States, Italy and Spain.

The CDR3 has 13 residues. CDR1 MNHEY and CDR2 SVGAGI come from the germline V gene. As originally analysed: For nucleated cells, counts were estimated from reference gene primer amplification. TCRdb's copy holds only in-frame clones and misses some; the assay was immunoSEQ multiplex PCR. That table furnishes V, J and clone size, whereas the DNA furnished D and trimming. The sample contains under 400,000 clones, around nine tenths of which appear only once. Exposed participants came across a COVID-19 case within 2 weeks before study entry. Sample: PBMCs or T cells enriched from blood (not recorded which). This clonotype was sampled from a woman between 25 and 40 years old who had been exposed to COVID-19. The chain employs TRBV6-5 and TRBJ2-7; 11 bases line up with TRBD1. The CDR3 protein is CAARGTGGYEQYF. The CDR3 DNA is TGTGCTGCGAGGGGGACAGGGGGTTACGAGCAGTACTTC.